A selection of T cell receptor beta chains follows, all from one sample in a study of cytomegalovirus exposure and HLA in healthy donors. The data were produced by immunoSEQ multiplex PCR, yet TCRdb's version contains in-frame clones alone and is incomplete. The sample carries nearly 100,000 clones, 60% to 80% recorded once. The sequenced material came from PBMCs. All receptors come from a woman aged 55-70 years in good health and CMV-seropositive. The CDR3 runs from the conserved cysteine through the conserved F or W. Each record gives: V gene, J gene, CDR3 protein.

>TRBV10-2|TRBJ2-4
CASRDAGDIQYF
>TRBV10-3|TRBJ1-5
CAISESGQGPNQPQHF
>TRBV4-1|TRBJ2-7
CASRRTGAYEQYF
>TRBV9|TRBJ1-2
CASSVEGSYGYTF
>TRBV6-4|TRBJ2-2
CASSERDTGELFF
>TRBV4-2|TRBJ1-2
CASSQVGTGKRYGYTF
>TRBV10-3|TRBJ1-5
CAISDPQASLVPQHF
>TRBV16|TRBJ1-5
CASSQRWNQPQHF
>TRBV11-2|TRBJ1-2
CASSLEGSYGYTF
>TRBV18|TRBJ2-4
CASSPLGQGQNIQYF
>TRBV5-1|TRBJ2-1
CASKASGVYNEQFF
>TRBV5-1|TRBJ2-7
CASSSRAGGGRDEQYF
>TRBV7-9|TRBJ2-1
CASSGGTKYNEQFF
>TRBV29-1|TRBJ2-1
CSVDGQAPIF
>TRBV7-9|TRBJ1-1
CASAMNTEAFF
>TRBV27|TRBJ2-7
CASSLSGTGRSPGEQYF
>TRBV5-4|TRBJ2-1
CASSATLGNEQFF
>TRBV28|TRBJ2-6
CAISMGRSSGANVLTF
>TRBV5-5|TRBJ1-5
CASSLEAGMQPQHF
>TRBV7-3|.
CASSPGQGDEQYF
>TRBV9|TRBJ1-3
CASSRTGVPGNTIYF
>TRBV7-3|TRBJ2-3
CASSLTSADTQYF
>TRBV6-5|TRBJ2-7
CASSYEQEQYF
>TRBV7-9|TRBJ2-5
CASSRAGEETQYF
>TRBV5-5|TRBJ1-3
CASSLGQESRNTIYF
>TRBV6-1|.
CASSERGSSYEQYF
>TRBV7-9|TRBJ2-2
CASSLGQGVGTGELFF
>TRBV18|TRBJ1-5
CASSLTDSNQPQHF
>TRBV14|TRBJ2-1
CASSQDFRAAAGSYNEQFF
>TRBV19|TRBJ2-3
CASRGPATDTQYF
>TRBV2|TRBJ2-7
CASRGSGETYEQYF
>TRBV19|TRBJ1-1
CASSIQGASVVGAFF
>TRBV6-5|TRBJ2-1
CASRLGGPYNEQFF
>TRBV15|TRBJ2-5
CATSRDPGYPQYF
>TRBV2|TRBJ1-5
CASSEFPGANQPQHF
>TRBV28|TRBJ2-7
CASSSTMTSGSTYEQYF
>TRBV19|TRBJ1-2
CASSIREPRYGYTF
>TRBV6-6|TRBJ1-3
CASRGLGSSGNTIYF
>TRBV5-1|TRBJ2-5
CASSFPDRGETQYF
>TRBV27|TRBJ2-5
CASQRRAGGVQETQYF
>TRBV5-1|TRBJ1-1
CASSPRGSMNTEAFF
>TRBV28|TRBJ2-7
CASSLSGYEQYF
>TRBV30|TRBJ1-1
CAWSVQGAGDTEAFF
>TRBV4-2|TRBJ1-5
CASSQGGARQPQHF
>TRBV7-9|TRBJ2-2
CASSLDSLTGELFF
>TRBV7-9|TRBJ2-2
CASSLIVGFPGELFF
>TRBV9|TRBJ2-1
CASSVTSRNEQFF
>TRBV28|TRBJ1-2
CASSLVGATSTYGYTF
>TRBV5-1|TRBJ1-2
CASSPDKGPDRELTNYGYTF
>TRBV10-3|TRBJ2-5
CAISESGSGSQETQYF